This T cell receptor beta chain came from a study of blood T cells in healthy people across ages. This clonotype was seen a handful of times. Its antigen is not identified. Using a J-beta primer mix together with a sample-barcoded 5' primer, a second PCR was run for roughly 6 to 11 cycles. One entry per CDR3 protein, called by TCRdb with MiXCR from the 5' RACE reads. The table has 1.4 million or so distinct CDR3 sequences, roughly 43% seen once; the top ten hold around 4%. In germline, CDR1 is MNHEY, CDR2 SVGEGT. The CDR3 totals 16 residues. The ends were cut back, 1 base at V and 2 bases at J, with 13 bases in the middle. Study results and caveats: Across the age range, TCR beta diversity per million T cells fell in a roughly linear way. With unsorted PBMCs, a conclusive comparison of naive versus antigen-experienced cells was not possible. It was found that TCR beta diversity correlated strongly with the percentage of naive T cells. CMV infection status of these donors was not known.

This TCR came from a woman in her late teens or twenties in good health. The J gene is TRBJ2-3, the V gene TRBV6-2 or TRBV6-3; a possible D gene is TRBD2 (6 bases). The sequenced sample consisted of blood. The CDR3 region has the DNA TGTGCCAGCAGTTACTTTGACGGCGGGATCACAGATACGCAGTATTTT. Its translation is CASSYFDGGITDTQYF.